The 29 T cell receptor beta chains in this list originate from one sample, sequenced in a study of T cell responses to AZD1222 COVID-19 vaccine. Here immunoSEQ multiplex PCR was the method, and the copy in TCRdb shows in-frame clones only, minus some. The repertoire holds 150,000 or so clones, with around 92% as singletons. Sequencing used peripheral blood, obtained 28 days after the second AZD1222 dose. The receptors originated from an adult who received the AZD1222 COVID-19 vaccine.

The rearrangement uses TRBV27 and TRBJ2-7; 7 nucleotides align to TRBD1. CDR1 and CDR2 (germline): MNHEY, SMNVEV (reference sequence). V lost 5 bases, J lost 4 bases, and 17 bases stayed unmatched. CDR3 length: 17 residues. As DNA, the CDR3 is TGTGCCAGCAGTCCCACCCAAGGACAGGCCAGGACTTACGAGCAGTACTTC. Translated, it gives CASSPTQGQARTYEQYF.

The chain carries TRBV5-1 and TRBJ2-7, with TRBD2 matching over 10 bases. The CDR3 is 15 amino acids. V shed 1 base, J shed 2 bases, and the junction held 3 bases outside the gene matches. The V gene's germline CDR1 is SGHRS and CDR2 YFSETQ. In DNA form, the CDR3 reads TGCGCCAGCAGCTTGTCTAGCGGGGGTACCTACGAGCAGTACTTC. Protein product: CASSLSSGGTYEQYF.

The chain has TRBV10-3 and TRBJ2-3; possible D gene TRBD1, 6 bases. This CDR3 is 13 amino acids long. V lost 8 bases and J 14 bases, leaving 23 bases between the germline ends. From germline, CDR1 is ENHRY and CDR2 SYGVKD. CDR3 sequence reads: CAIQGSLSTQGYF. In DNA form, the CDR3 reads TGTGCCATCCAGGGGTCGTTGTCAACCCAGGGGTATTTT.

This CDR3 reads CASSISRDYFYEQYF. The CDR3, as DNA: TGTGCCAGCAGCATATCCCGGGACTATTTCTACGAGCAGTACTTC. The V gene is TRBV7-2, the J gene TRBJ2-7, with 7 bases that match TRBD2. The germline gives CDR1 SGHTA, CDR2 FQGNSA. V gave up 5 bases and J gave up 3 bases; unmatched junction bases: 10. CDR3 length equals 15 residues.

The genes are TRBV3-1 (or the pseudogene TRBV3-2) and TRBJ1-2; D unresolved. This CDR3 is built from 13 residues. Germline CDR1 reads LGHDT; CDR2 reads YNNKEL (reference sequence). Deletions cut 1 base from V and 13 bases from J, with 16 bases between. CDR3 bases: TGTGCCAGCAGCCAAGGAGCGGGCGATCGGGGCACCTTC. It translates to CASSQGAGDRGTF.

This chain links TRBV4-1 with TRBJ2-5; D possibly corresponds to TRBD2 (5 bases). Germline CDR1 and CDR2: MGHRA and YSYEKL. This CDR3 has 15 residues. Trimming shortened V by 1 base and J by 0 bases, and 9 bases separated the two germline ends. CDR3 nucleotide sequence: TGCGCCAGCAGCCAAGTGGACTTATACCAAGAGACCCAGTACTTC. Protein sequence: CASSQVDLYQETQYF.

The chain links TRBV5-1 to TRBJ1-4; 11 bases fit TRBD1. The germline V gene encodes CDR1 SGHRS and CDR2 YFSETQ. CDR3 length equals 17 residues. V gave up 4 bases and J gave up 0 bases; unmatched junction bases: 5. Written as DNA, the CDR3 is TGCGCCAGCAGCGCGGGACAGGGGGGAGCAACTAATGAAAAACTGTTTTTT. It encodes CASSAGQGGATNEKLFF.

This chain links TRBV4-2 with TRBJ1-1; D gene unclear. Germline CDR1 reads LGHNA; CDR2 reads YNFKEQ. This CDR3 comprises 15 residues. The V and J ends lost 1 base and 2 bases respectively, with 11 bases between them. The CDR3 region is CASSQVSQINTEAFF. The CDR3 DNA reads as TGTGCCAGCAGCCAAGTATCACAGATAAACACTGAAGCTTTCTTT.

This rearrangement joins TRBV6-2 or TRBV6-3 to TRBJ1-5, with D uncertain. The CDR3 contains 12 residues. Germline values: CDR1 MNHEY, CDR2 SVGEGT. The V end was cut by 0 bases, the J end by 7 bases, with 4 bases between. The CDR3 nucleotides are TGTGCCAGCAGTTACTCGACCCAGCCCCAGCATTTT. This codes for CASSYSTQPQHF.

CDR3 loop: CASMGNEKLFF. CDR3 sequence (DNA): TGTGCCAGCATGGGGAATGAAAAACTGTTTTTT. The chain couples TRBV25-1 to TRBJ1-4, with D hard to call. Germline V lookup: CDR1 MGHDK, CDR2 SYGVNS. V dropped 7 bases and J dropped 5 bases, with 5 bases sitting between them. The CDR3 loop spans 11 amino acids.

The gene calls are TRBV28 and TRBJ1-4; TRBD1 agrees at 7 bases. Trimming took 2 bases from V and 7 from J; bases not matched to a gene: 7. CDR1 MDHEN and CDR2 SYDVKM come from the germline V gene. This CDR3 contains 15 residues. The CDR3, as DNA: TGTGCCAGCAGTTTAGAGACAGGGATTAGTGAAAAACTGTTTTTT. Protein product: CASSLETGISEKLFF.

J is TRBJ2-3 and V is TRBV20-1; 11 bases line up with TRBD2. The CDR3 is made up of 16 amino acids. V lost 5 bases, J lost 5 bases, and 12 bases stayed unmatched. CDR1 and CDR2 from the germline V gene are DFQATT and SNEGSKA (reference sequence). This CDR3 reads CSAGAISGGAGDTQYF. DNA for the CDR3: TGCAGTGCTGGTGCAATTAGCGGGGGGGCCGGAGATACGCAGTATTTT.

The chain employs TRBV7-3 and TRBJ2-3; 7 nucleotides match TRBD1. J gave up 3 bases and V 2 bases, and 2 bases lay outside the gene matches. Germline CDR1 reads SGHTA; CDR2 reads FQGTGA. The CDR3 length is 14 residues. CDR3 protein: CASSLSRGTDTQYF. DNA for the CDR3: TGTGCCAGCAGCTTATCCAGGGGGACAGATACGCAGTATTTT.

The chain links TRBV6-1 to TRBJ1-5; D remains ambiguous. Deletions cut 0 bases from V and 5 bases from J, with 2 bases between. CDR1 and CDR2 (germline): MNHNS, SASEGT. CDR3 length equals 12 residues. CDR3 loop: CASSEAYQPQHF. The CDR3 bases are TGTGCCAGCAGTGAAGCTTATCAGCCCCAGCATTTT.

The J gene is TRBJ2-5, the V gene TRBV2; D perhaps matches TRBD2 (6 bases). V shed 3 bases and J shed 4 bases, with 12 bases lying between them. This CDR3 is 14 amino acids long. Looked up from germline, CDR1 is SNHLY and CDR2 is FYNNEI. The CDR3 sequence: CASSESGGAETQYF. CDR3 nucleotide sequence: TGTGCCAGCAGTGAGTCAGGAGGGGCAGAGACCCAGTACTTC.

The V and J genes are TRBV10-3 and TRBJ2-3, with TRBD1 as a possible D gene (6 bases). Trimming took 7 bases from V and 4 from J, leaving 12 bases between them. The length of the CDR3 is 13 residues. Germline lookup yields CDR1 ENHRY and CDR2 SYGVKD. The CDR3, as DNA: TGTGCCATCAACCGACAGGTTTCAGATACGCAGTATTTT. Its protein is CAINRQVSDTQYF.

A single count supports this clone. The genes are TRBV6-6 and TRBJ2-3; 11 bases are a match to TRBD2. Germline CDR1 and CDR2: MNHNY and SVGAGI (reference sequence). The CDR3 is 16 residues long. Unmatched junction bases numbered 7, after V lost 2 bases and J lost 6 bases. The CDR3 reads CASSYGSGGASDTQYF. CDR3 coding DNA: TGTGCCAGCAGTTACGGTAGCGGGGGGGCCTCGGATACGCAGTATTTT.

The V call is TRBV23-1, the J call TRBJ2-7; a weak D match, TRBD1 (6 bases). TRBV23-1 is assigned to the ORF class and has an uncertain function. This CDR3 has 13 residues. Trimming cost V 6 bases and J 4 bases, with 13 bases left between them. Written as DNA, the CDR3 is TGCGCCAGCAGGCACAGGGAGCCGTACGAGCAGTACTTC. It yields the protein CASRHREPYEQYF.

The rearrangement links TRBV7-9 to TRBJ1-2; no definite D call. Germline V CDR1 and CDR2: SEHNR, FQNEAQ (reference sequence). V lost 11 bases, J lost 8 bases, and 18 bases lay in between. This CDR3 is 12 amino acids long. The CDR3 spells CASRAREEGYTF. The CDR3, as DNA: TGTGCCTCGAGGGCCAGAGAGGAAGGCTACACCTTC.

This clone was seen a handful of times. The rearrangement links TRBV19 to TRBJ1-1; weak D call: TRBD1 (5 bases). This CDR3 contains 14 residues. Trimming removed 5 bases at V and 4 bases at J, with 14 bases between. The germline V gene encodes CDR1 LNHDA and CDR2 SQIVND (reference sequence). CDR3 loop: CASSPRGIGTEAFF. In DNA, the CDR3 is TGTGCCAGTAGTCCCCGGGGGATTGGCACTGAAGCTTTCTTT.

This chain's CDR3 is CASSPRMAGHSYNEQFF. The DNA for the CDR3 is TGCGCCAGCAGCCCCCGCATGGCGGGACACTCCTACAATGAGCAGTTCTTC. The rearrangement links TRBV5-1 to TRBJ2-1; either TRBD1 or TRBD2 may supply D (6 bases each). The CDR3 length is 17 residues. Trimming took 4 bases from V and 0 from J, leaving 17 bases between them. The germline gives CDR1 SGHRS, CDR2 YFSETQ.

The chain is built from TRBV5-1 and TRBJ2-1; 9 nucleotides line up with TRBD2. Germline CDR1 reads SGHRS; CDR2 reads YFSETQ. This CDR3 spans 16 amino acids. Trimming took 0 bases from V and 7 from J; bases not matched to a gene: 8. For the CDR3, the DNA is TGCGCCAGCAGCTTGGGGGGGACTAGCTACGGGAATGAGCAGTTCTTC. Protein product: CASSLGGTSYGNEQFF.

V gene TRBV5-1 combines with J gene TRBJ1-4; D is unclear. Germline CDR1 is SGHRS and CDR2 is YFSETQ. Trimming left V 0 bases short and J 0 bases short, with 18 bases between. CDR3 length equals 19 residues. For the CDR3, the DNA is TGCGCCAGCAGCTTGGCGATCATTTCCGGCAGCACAACTAATGAAAAACTGTTTTTT. It yields the protein CASSLAIISGSTTNEKLFF. The full variable domain, its missing parts supplied by reference TRBV5-1 and TRBJ1-4, is KAGVTQTPRYLIKTRGQQVTLSCSPISGHRSVSWYQQTPGQGLQFLFEYFSETQRNKGNFPGRFSGRQFSNSRSEMNVSTLELGDSALYLCASSLAIISGSTTNEKLFFGSGTQLSVL.

The chain employs TRBV5-1 and TRBJ2-5, with 14 bases that match TRBD2. Trimming cost V 4 bases and J 4 bases; bases outside gene matches: 6. Per the germline V gene, CDR1 is SGHRS and CDR2 is YFSETQ. The CDR3 is made up of 16 amino acids. The CDR3 region has the DNA TGCGCCAGCAGCCCGGGACTAGCGGGGGTAGGAGAGACCCAGTACTTC. Translated, it gives CASSPGLAGVGETQYF.

This clone was recorded once. This same CDR3 is encoded by further DNA sequences in the sample. The chain links TRBV9 to TRBJ2-7, with D tentatively TRBD1 or TRBD2 (5 bases each). Germline assignment: CDR1 SGDLS and CDR2 YYNGEE. The CDR3 contains 14 residues. The V end was cut by 2 bases, the J end by 1 base, with 10 bases between. The DNA of the CDR3 is TGTGCCAGCAGCGTCGGGGCAGGATCCTACGAGCAGTACTTC. Translation gives CASSVGAGSYEQYF.

The rearrangement links TRBV28 to TRBJ2-1, with D perhaps matching TRBD1 or TRBD2 (5 bases each). Per germline, CDR1 MDHEN and CDR2 SYDVKM. The CDR3 runs to 14 residues. The germline V and J ends were trimmed by 4 bases and 4 bases, with 11 bases remaining between them. The CDR3 bases are TGTGCCAGCAGTTCCCGGGACCAATACAATGAGCAGTTCTTC. Residues: CASSSRDQYNEQFF.

V usage is TRBV7-2 and J usage is TRBJ1-1; the D is unclear. Trimming removed 1 base from V and 1 base from J, with 10 bases in between. The CDR3 length is 15 residues. CDR1 is SGHTA, CDR2 FQGNSA, per germline. CDR3 amino acids: CASSLEPIRNTEAFF. The CDR3 DNA follows: TGTGCCAGCAGCTTAGAACCGATCAGGAACACTGAAGCTTTCTTT. Full variable domain (outside the CDR3, taken from reference TRBV7-2 and TRBJ1-1): GAGVSQSPSNKVTEKGKDVELRCDPISGHTALYWYRQSLGQGLEFLIYFQGNSAPDKSGLPSDRFSAERTGGSVSTLTIQRTQQEDSAVYLCASSLEPIRNTEAFFGQGTRLTVV.

The V gene is TRBV6-5, the J gene TRBJ1-1; 8 bases fit TRBD1. Germline-derived CDR1 and CDR2 are MNHEY and SVGAGI. This CDR3 has 13 residues. V was pared by 8 bases and J by 1 base, with 3 bases of the junction left unmatched. CDR3 region: CASLDRANTEAFF. In DNA form, the CDR3 reads TGTGCCAGCTTGGACAGGGCGAACACTGAAGCTTTCTTT.

As for this clone: A much bigger clone sits one base away, suggesting this may be a read error. Other DNA sequences in this specimen translate into the identical CDR3. This chain uses TRBV19 with TRBJ2-6; D possibly matches TRBD1 or TRBD2 (6 bases each). CDR1 LNHDA and CDR2 SQIVND come from the germline V gene (reference sequence). The CDR3 loop spans 16 amino acids. In DNA form, the CDR3 reads TGTGCCAGTAGTACCCACGGGGGCTCTGGGGCCAACGTCCTGACTTTT. Its translation is CASSTHGGSGANVLTF.